The clone carrying this T cell receptor (beta chain) was found a few times. Its antigen is currently unknown. These data come from a study of identical twins. Study observations and caveats: While abundant cord blood beta clonotypes carried fewer insertions, memory repertoires showed no such pattern.

V was trimmed by 0 bases and J by 5 bases, leaving 11 bases between them. The length of the CDR3 is 14 residues. Germline-derived CDR1 and CDR2 are SGHRS and YFSETQ. One entry per CDR3 protein, called by TCRdb with MiXCR from the 5' RACE reads. The table shows 350,000 to 600,000 distinct CDR3 sequences, with 12% to 15% occurring only once. The same data also went into a second study, on yellow fever vaccine responses in identical twins.

This sequence originates from a woman aged 18-30 years in good health. V usage is TRBV5-1 and J usage is TRBJ1-1, with D uncertain. The sequenced material came from CD4+ T cells sorted from blood. CDR3 protein: CASSLGGGWTEAFF. CDR3 DNA sequence: TGCGCCAGCAGCTTGGGTGGAGGGTGGACTGAAGCTTTCTTT.